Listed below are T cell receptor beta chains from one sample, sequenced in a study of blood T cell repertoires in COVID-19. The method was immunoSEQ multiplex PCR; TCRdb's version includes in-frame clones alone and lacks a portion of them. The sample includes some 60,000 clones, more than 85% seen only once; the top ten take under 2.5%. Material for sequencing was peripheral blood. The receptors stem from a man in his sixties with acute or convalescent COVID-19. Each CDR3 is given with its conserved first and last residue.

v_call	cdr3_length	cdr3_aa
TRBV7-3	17	CASSRDRGQRSNQPQHF
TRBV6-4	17	CARQGIRQVPSTDTQYF
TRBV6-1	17	CASSESSTLGGTDTQYF
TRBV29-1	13	CSVATGDNQPQHF
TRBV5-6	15	CASSRPGLASNEQFF
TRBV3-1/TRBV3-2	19	CASSQAPKGVGADNEKLFF
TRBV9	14	CASSVTSGKETQYF
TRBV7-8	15	CASSLEGAGKETQYF
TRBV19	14	CASSIEGGSYEQYF
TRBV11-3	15	CASSFSAGGPGEQFF
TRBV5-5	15	CASSLARGVIGELFF
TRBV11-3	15	CASSPSWAPYNEQFF
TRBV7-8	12	CASSPPNNEQFF
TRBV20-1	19	CSASEGFRLAGAKGDTQYF
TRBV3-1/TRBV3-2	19	CASSHASRAESVRGETQYF
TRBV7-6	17	CASSSGGGAPGANVLTF
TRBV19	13	CASSNRQGTEAFF
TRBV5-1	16	CASSPDQPGQNTEAFF
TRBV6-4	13	CASSPGSNQPQHF
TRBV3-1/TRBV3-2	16	CASSRSQSSSGNTIYF
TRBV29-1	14	CSVEDRSYQETQYF
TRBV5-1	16	CASSLAGGRAANEQYF
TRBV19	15	CASSMMGRSNQPQHF
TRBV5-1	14	CASSWKGAEAEAFF
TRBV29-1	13	CSVGQGSDSPLHF
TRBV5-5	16	CASSRTGSSSYNEQFF
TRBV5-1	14	CASSPGQGATGYTF
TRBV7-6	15	CASSLGLARTDTQYF
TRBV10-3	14	CAITRGQENTEAFF
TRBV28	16	CASSFLASGAHNEQFF
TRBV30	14	CAADQDRGLSPLHF
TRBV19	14	CASSSRAGLSEQYF